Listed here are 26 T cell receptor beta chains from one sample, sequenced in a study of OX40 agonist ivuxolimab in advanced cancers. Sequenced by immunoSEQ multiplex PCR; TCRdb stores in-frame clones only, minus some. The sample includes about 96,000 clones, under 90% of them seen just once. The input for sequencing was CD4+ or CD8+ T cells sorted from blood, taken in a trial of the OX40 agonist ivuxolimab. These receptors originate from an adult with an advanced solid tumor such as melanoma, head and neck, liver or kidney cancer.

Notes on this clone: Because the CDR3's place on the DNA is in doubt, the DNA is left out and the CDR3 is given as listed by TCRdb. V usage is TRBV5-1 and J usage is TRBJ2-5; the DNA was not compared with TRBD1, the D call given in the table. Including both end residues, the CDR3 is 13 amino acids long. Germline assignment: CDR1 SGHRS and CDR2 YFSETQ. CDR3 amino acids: CASSLEFGQGTYF.

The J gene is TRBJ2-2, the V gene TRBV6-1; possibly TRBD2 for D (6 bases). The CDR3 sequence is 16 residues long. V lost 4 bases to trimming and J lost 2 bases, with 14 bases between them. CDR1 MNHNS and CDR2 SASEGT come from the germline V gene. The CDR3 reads CASSARRDGNTGELFF. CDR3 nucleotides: TGTGCCAGCAGTGCCAGGAGGGACGGTAACACCGGGGAGCTGTTTTTT.

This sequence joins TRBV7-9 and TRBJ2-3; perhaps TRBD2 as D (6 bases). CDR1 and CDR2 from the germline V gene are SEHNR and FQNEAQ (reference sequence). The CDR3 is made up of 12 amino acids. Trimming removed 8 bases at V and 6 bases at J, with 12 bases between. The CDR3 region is CASGGDGDTQYF. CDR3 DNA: TGTGCCAGCGGAGGGGACGGGGATACGCAGTATTTT.

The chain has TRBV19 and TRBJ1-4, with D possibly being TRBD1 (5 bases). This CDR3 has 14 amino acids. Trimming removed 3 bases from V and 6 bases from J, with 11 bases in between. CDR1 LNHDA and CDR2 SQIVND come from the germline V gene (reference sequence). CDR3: CASSIGRDYEKLFF. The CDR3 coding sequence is TGTGCCAGTAGTATCGGCAGGGATTATGAAAAACTGTTTTTT.

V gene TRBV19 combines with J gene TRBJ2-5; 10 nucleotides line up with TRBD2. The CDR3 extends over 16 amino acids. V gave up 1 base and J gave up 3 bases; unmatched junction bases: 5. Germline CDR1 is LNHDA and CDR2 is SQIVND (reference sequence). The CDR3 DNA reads TGTGCCAGTAGTATAGGCGACGGACTAGCGGAAGAGACCCAGTACTTC. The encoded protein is CASSIGDGLAEETQYF.

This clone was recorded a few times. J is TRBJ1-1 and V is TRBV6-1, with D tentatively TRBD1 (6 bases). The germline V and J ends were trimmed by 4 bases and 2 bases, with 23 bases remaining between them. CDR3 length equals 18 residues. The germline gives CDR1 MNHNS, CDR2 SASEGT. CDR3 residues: CASSGTNTNRDLNTEAFF. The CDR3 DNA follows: TGTGCCAGCAGTGGAACTAATACTAACAGGGACCTAAACACTGAAGCTTTCTTT.

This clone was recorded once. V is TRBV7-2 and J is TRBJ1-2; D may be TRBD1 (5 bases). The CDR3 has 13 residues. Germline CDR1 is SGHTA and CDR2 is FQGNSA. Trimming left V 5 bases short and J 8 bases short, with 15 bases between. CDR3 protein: CASSPRVGIGYTF. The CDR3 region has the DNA TGTGCCAGCAGCCCCAGGGTCGGGATCGGCTACACCTTC.

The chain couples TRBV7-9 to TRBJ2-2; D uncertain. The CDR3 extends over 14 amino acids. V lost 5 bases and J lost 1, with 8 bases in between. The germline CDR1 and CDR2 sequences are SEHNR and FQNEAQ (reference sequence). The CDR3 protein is CASSQDKNTGELFF. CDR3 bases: TGTGCCAGCAGCCAAGACAAGAACACCGGGGAGCTGTTTTTT.

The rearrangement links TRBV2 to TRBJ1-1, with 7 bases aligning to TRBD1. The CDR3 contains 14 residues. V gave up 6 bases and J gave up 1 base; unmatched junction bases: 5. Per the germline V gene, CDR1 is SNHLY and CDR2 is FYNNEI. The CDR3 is CASRSGTANTEAFF. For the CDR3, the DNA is TGTGCCAGCAGATCCGGGACAGCGAACACTGAAGCTTTCTTT.

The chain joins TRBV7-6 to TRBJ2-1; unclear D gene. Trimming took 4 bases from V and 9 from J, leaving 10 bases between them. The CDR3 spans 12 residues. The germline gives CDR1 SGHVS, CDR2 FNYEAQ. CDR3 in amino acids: CASSSDVGEQFF. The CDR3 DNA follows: TGTGCCAGCAGCTCTGACGTGGGTGAGCAGTTCTTC.

Here the CDR3 DNA reads TGCGCCAGCAGCTCGCTGGACAGCCGTTATGGCTACACCTTC. Protein: CASSSLDSRYGYTF. The gene calls are TRBV5-1 and TRBJ1-2; D possibly corresponds to TRBD1 (6 bases). The CDR3 totals 14 residues. The V and J ends lost 3 bases and 5 bases respectively, with 14 bases between them. Germline V CDR1 and CDR2: SGHRS, YFSETQ. The full variable domain, its missing parts supplied by reference TRBV5-1 and TRBJ1-2, is KAGVTQTPRYLIKTRGQQVTLSCSPISGHRSVSWYQQTPGQGLQFLFEYFSETQRNKGNFPGRFSGRQFSNSRSEMNVSTLELGDSALYLCASSSLDSRYGYTFGSGTRLTVV.

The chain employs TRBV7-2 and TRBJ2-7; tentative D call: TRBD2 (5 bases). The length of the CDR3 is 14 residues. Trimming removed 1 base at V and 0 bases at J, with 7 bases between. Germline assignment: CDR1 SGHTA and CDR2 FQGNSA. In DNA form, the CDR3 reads TGTGCCAGCAGCTTAGTCCGGGACTCCTACGAGCAGTACTTC. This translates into CASSLVRDSYEQYF.

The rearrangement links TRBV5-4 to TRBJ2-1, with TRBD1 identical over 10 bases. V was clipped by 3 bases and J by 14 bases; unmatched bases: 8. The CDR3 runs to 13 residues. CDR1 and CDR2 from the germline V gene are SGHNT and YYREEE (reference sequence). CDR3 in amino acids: CASSWGQGLEEFF. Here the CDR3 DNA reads TGTGCCAGCAGCTGGGGACAGGGGCTCGAGGAGTTCTTC.

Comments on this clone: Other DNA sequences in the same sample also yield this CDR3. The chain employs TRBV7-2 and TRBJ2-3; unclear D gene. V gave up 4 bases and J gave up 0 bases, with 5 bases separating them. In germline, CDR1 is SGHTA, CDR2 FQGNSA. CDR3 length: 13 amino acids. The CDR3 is CASSSSSTDTQYF. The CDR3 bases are TGTGCCAGCAGCTCGTCTAGCACAGATACGCAGTATTTT.

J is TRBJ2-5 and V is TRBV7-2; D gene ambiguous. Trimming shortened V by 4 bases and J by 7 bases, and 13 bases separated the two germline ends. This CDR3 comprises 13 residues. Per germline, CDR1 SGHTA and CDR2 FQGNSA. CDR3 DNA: TGTGCCAGCAGCTCTTTCGATCAGCGGACCCAGTACTTC. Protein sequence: CASSSFDQRTQYF.

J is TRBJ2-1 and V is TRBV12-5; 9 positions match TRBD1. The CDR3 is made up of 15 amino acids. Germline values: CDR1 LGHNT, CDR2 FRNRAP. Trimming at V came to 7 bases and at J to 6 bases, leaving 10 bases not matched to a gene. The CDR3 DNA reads TGTGCTAGTGTTAGGGGGACAGGGAATTTCAATGAGCAGTTCTTC. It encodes CASVRGTGNFNEQFF.

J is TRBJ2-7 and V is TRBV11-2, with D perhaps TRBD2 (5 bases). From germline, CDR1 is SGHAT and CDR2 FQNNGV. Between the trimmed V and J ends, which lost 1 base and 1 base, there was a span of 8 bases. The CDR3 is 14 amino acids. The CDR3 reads CASSLAGRSYEQYF. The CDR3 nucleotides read TGTGCCAGCAGCTTAGCGGGGAGATCCTACGAGCAGTACTTC.

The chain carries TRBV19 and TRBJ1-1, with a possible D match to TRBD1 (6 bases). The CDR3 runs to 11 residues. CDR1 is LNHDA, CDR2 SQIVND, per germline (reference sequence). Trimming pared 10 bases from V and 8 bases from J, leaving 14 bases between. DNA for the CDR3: TGTGCCATATCACAGGGCCTCGAAGCTTTCTTT. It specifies CAISQGLEAFF.

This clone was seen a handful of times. The CDR3: CASSFRTSGKVGELFF. The CDR3 nucleotides are TGTGCCAGCAGCTTCCGGACTAGCGGGAAGGTCGGGGAGCTGTTTTTT. The V call is TRBV7-2, the J call TRBJ2-2, with 12 bases that match TRBD2. Germline CDR1 is SGHTA and CDR2 is FQGNSA. The CDR3 extends over 16 amino acids. J gave up 7 bases and V 3 bases, and 6 bases lay outside the gene matches.

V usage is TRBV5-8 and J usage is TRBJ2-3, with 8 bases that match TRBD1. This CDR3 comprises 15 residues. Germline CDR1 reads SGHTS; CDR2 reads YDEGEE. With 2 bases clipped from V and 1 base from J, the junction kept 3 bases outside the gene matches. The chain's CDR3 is CASSFGQGRTDTQYF. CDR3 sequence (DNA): TGTGCCAGCAGCTTTGGACAGGGACGCACAGATACGCAGTATTTT.

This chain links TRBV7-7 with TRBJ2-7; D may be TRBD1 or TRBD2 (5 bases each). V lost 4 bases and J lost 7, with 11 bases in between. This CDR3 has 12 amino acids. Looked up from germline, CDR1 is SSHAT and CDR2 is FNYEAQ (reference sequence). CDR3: CASSSGTGEQYF. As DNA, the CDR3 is TGTGCCAGCAGCTCCGGGACCGGGGAGCAGTACTTC.

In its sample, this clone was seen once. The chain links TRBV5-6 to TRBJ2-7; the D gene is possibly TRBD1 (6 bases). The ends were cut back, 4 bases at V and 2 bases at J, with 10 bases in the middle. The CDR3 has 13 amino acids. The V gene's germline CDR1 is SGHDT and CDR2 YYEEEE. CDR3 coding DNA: TGTGCCAGCAGCGCCGGACAGACCTACGAGCAGTACTTC. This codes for CASSAGQTYEQYF. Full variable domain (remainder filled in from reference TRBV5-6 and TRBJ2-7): DAGVTQSPTHLIKTRGQQVTLRCSPKSGHDTVSWYQQALGQGPQFIFQYYEEEERQRGNFPDRFSGHQFPNYSSELNVNALLLGDSALYLCASSAGQTYEQYFGPGTRLTVT.

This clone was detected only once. CDR3 protein: CASGRRYEQYF. CDR3 coding DNA: TGTGCTAGTGGCCGACGCTACGAGCAGTACTTC. This chain connects TRBV12-5 to TRBJ2-7; D remains unclear. The CDR3 has 11 amino acids. Germline V CDR1 and CDR2: LGHNT, FRNRAP. Trimming left V 6 bases short and J 3 bases short, with 6 bases between.

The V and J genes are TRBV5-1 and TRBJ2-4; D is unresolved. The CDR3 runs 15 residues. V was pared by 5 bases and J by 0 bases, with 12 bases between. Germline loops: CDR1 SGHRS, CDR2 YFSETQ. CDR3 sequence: CASSPSPLAKNIQYF. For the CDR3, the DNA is TGCGCCAGCAGTCCGTCCCCTTTAGCCAAAAACATTCAGTACTTC.

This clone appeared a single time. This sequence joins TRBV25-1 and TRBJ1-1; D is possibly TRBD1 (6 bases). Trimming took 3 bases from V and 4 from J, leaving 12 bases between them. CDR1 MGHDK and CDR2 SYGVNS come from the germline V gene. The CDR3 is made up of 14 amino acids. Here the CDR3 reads CASSDPGAFTEAFF. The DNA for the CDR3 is TGTGCCAGCAGTGATCCGGGGGCTTTCACTGAAGCTTTCTTT.

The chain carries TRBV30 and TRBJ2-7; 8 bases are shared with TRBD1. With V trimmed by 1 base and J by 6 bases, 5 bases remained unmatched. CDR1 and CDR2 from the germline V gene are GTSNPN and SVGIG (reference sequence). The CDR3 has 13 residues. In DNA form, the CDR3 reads TGTGCCTGGAGTGCCCTGACAGGGGTCGAGCAGTACTTC. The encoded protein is CAWSALTGVEQYF. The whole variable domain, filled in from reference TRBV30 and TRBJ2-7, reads SQTIHQWPATLVQPVGSPLSLECTVEGTSNPNLYWYRQAAGRGLQLLFYSVGIGQISSEVPQNLSASRPQDRQFILSSKKLLLSDSGFYLCAWSALTGVEQYFGPGTRLTVT.